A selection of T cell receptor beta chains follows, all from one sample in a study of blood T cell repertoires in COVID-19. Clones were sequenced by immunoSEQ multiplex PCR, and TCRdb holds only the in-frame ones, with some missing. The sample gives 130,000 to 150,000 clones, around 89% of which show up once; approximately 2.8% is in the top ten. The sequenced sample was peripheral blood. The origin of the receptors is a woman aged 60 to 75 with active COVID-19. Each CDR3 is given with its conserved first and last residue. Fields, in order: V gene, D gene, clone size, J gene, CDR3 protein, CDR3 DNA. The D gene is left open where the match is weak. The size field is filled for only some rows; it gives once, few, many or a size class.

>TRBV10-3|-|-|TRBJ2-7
CAISESTWVRSSLSYEQYF
TGTGCCATCAGTGAGTCGACTTGGGTTAGGTCCAGCCTCTCCTACGAGCAGTACTTC
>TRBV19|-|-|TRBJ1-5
CASSYGPAGLHQPQHF
TGTGCCAGTAGTTATGGCCCAGCAGGTCTCCATCAGCCCCAGCATTTT
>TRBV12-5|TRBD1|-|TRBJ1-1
CASGLVLGLQGPMGEAFF
TGTGCTAGTGGTTTGGTACTAGGATTACAGGGGCCCATGGGGGAAGCTTTCTTT
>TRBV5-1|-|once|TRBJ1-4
CASSLGMTTNEKLFF
TGCGCCAGCAGCCTAGGAATGACAACTAATGAAAAACTGTTTTTT
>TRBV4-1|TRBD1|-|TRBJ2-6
CASSQGQGSSGANVLTF
TGCGCCAGCAGCCAGGGACAGGGTAGCTCTGGGGCCAACGTCCTGACTTTC
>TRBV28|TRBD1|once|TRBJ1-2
CASSPPTGEGYTF
TGTGCCAGCAGCCCCCCGACAGGGGAAGGCTACACCTTC
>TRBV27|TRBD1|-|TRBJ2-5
CASSPTGFQETQYF
TGTGCCAGCAGTCCGACAGGGTTTCAAGAGACCCAGTACTTC
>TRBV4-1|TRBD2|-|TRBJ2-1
CASSQEGSGIYNEQFF
TGCGCCAGCAGCCAAGAAGGTAGCGGGATTTACAATGAGCAGTTCTTC
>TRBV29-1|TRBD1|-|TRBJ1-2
CSVRTGSNYGYTF
TGCAGCGTTAGGACAGGGTCTAACTATGGCTACACCTTC
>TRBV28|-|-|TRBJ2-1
CASSRSGSSSYNEQFF
TGTGCCAGCAGTCGGTCCGGGAGCAGCTCCTACAATGAGCAGTTCTTC
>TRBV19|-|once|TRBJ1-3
CASSRISGTGNTIYF
TGTGCCAGTAGTAGAATCAGCGGTACTGGAAACACCATATATTTT
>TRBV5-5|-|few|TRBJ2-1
CASSLGPLNEQFF
TGTGCCAGCAGCTTGGGGCCGCTCAATGAGCAGTTCTTC
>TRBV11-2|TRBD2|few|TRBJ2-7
CASSSPGLAGYEQYF
TGTGCCAGCAGCTCTCCGGGACTAGCGGGATACGAGCAGTACTTC
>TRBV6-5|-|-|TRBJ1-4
CASSYSHSTEKLFF
TGTGCCAGCAGTTATTCCCACTCAACCGAAAAACTGTTTTTT
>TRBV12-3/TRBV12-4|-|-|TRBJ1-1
CAIGGAEAFF
TGTGCCATAGGGGGGGCTGAAGCTTTCTTT
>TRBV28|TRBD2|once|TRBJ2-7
CASSSGLVAKWDEQYF
TGTGCCAGCAGCTCGGGACTAGTTGCTAAATGGGACGAGCAGTACTTC
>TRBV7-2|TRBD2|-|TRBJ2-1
CASSSQGTSGGGYNEQFF
TGTGCCAGCAGCTCACAAGGGACTAGCGGAGGGGGCTACAATGAGCAGTTCTTC
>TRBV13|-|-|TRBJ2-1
CASSFPLLSNEQFF
TGTGCCAGCAGCTTCCCACTACTATCAAATGAGCAGTTCTTC
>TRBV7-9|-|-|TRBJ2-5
CASSRFNQETQYF
TGTGCCAGCAGCCGGTTTAATCAAGAGACCCAGTACTTC
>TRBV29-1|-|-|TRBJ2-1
CSASDAGRTYNEQFF
TGCAGCGCCTCTGACGCGGGGCGAACCTACAATGAGCAGTTCTTC
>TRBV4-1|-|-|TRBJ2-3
CASSQDEQGLTDTQYF
TGCGCCAGCAGCCAAGATGAGCAGGGGTTAACAGATACGCAGTATTTT
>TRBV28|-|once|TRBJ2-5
CASSYGLRETQYF
TGTGCCAGCAGTTATGGACTGCGAGAGACCCAGTACTTC
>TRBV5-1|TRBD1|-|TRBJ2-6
CASSLSLPGTGTGANVLTF
TGCGCCAGCAGCCTCAGCCTGCCCGGGACAGGGACTGGGGCCAACGTCCTGACTTTC
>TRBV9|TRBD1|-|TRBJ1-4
CASSATTGTGNEKLFF
TGTGCCAGCAGTGCCACGACCGGGACAGGGAATGAAAAACTGTTTTTT
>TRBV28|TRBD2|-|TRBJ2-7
CASTQLAGGSYEQYF
TGTGCCAGCACCCAACTAGCGGGAGGGAGCTACGAGCAGTACTTC
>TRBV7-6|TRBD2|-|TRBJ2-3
CASSSVMGSGRASDTQYF
TGTGCCAGCAGCTCCGTCATGGGAAGCGGGAGGGCCTCAGATACGCAGTATTTT
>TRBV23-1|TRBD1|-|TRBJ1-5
CASSQNWTGPFNQPQHF
TGCGCCAGCAGTCAAAATTGGACAGGGCCCTTTAATCAGCCCCAGCATTTT
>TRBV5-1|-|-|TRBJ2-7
CASSLGPQSGEQYF
TGCGCCAGCAGCTTGGGGCCCCAATCGGGGGAGCAGTACTTC
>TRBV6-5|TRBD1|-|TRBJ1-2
CASSSLSGTGEDGYTF
TGTGCCAGCAGTTCACTCTCCGGGACAGGGGAGGATGGCTACACCTTC
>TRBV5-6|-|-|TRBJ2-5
CASSVQETQYF
TGTGCCAGCAGCGTACAAGAGACCCAGTACTTC
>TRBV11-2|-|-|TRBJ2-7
CASSLVNEQYF
TGTGCCAGCAGCTTAGTTAATGAGCAGTACTTC
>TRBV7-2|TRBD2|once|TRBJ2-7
CASRTTSGRQYEQYF
TGTGCCAGCAGGACGACTAGCGGGAGACAATACGAGCAGTACTTC
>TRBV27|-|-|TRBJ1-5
CASSLGARGPGPQHF
TGTGCCAGCAGTTTGGGGGCGAGGGGCCCAGGGCCCCAGCATTTT
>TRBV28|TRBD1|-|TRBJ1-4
CARRDRNNEKLFF
TGTGCCAGGAGGGACAGGAATAATGAAAAACTGTTTTTT
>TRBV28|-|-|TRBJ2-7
CASSLRYEQYF
TGTGCCAGCAGCCTCAGGTACGAGCAGTACTTC
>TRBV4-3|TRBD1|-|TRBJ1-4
CASSLNLAGQGGEKLFF
TGCGCCAGCAGCCTAAATTTGGCGGGACAGGGAGGTGAAAAACTGTTTTTT
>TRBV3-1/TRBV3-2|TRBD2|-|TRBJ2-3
CASSRGGVTEDTQYF
TGTGCCAGCAGCCGGGGGGGTGTCACGGAAGATACGCAGTATTTT
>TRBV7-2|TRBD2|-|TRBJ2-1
CASSPLAGSSYNEQFF
TGTGCCAGCAGCCCGCTAGCGGGATCCTCCTACAATGAGCAGTTCTTC
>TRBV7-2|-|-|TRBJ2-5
CASSLGSQETQYF
TGTGCCAGCAGCTTAGGGAGTCAAGAGACCCAGTACTTC
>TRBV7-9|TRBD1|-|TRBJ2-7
CASSLAGHRGVYEQYF
TGTGCCAGCAGCTTAGCCGGGCACAGGGGAGTATACGAGCAGTACTTC
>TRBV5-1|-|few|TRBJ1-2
CASSLHRANYGYTF
TGCGCCAGCAGCTTGCACAGGGCTAACTATGGCTACACCTTC
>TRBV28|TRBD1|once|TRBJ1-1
CASSQGAVAEVAEAFF
TGTGCCAGCAGTCAGGGGGCTGTAGCTGAAGTGGCTGAAGCTTTCTTT
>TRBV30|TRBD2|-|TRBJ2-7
CAWRPTSGQSSYEQYF
TGTGCCTGGAGGCCTACTAGCGGGCAGAGCTCCTACGAGCAGTACTTC
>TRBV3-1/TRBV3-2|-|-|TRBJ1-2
CASSQDPGQRYGYTF
TGTGCCAGCAGCCAAGATCCCGGACAGCGCTATGGCTACACCTTC
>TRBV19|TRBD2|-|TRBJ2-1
CASSPRLAGKVNEQFF
TGTGCCAGTAGTCCTAGACTAGCGGGAAAGGTCAATGAGCAGTTCTTC
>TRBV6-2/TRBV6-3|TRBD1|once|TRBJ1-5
CASSYEVRGRPPNVQPQHF
TGTGCCAGCAGTTACGAGGTCAGGGGGCGCCCCCCAAATGTCCAGCCCCAGCATTTT
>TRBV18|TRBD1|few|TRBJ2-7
CASSGGTGGYEQYF
TGTGCCAGCTCCGGGGGGACAGGGGGTTACGAGCAGTACTTC
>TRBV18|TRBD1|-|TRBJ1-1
CASSPVAGGRSTEAFF
TGTGCCAGCTCACCAGTCGCAGGGGGCAGGAGCACTGAAGCTTTCTTT